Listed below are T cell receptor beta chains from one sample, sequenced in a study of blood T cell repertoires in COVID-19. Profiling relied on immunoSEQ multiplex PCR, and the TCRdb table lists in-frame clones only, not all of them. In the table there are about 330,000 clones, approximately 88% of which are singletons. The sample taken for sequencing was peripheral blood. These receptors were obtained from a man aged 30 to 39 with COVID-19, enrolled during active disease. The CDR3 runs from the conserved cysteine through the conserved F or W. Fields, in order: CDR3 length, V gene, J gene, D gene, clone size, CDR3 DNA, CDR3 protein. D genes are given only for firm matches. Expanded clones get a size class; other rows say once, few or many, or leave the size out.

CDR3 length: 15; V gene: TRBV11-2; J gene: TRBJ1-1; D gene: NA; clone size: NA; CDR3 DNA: TGTGCCAGCAGCTTTTGGGAGGTGGTGAACACTGAAGCTTTCTTT; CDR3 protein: CASSFWEVVNTEAFF
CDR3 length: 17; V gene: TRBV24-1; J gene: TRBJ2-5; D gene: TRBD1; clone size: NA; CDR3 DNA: TGTGCCACCAGTGATGCAACCGGGACAGGGGTGCGGGGGACCCAGTACTTC; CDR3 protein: CATSDATGTGVRGTQYF
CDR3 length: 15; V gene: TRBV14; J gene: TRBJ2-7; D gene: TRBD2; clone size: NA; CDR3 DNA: TGTGCCAGCAGCCTGAGACTAGCGGGACCTTACGAGCAGTACTTC; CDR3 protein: CASSLRLAGPYEQYF
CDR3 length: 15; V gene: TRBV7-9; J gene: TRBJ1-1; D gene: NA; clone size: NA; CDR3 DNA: TGTGCCAGCAGCACCCACTCGGGGGGGGACACTGAAGCTTTCTTT; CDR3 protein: CASSTHSGGDTEAFF
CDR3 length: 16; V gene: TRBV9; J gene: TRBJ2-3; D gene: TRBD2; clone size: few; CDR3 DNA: TGTGCCAGCAGCGAACTACTTAGCGGGAGTTCAGATACGCAGTATTTT; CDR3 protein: CASSELLSGSSDTQYF
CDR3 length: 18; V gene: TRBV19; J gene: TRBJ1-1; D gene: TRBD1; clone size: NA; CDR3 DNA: TGTGCCAGTAGTATCAGGGGCCTTGGACAGGGCATGAACACTGAAGCTTTCTTT; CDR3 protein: CASSIRGLGQGMNTEAFF
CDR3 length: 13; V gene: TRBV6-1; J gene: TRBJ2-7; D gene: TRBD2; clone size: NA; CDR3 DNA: TGTGCCAGCAGTGACCCGGGGGGTGCCGAGCAGTACTTC; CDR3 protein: CASSDPGGAEQYF
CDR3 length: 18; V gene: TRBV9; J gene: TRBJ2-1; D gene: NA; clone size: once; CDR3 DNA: TGTGCCAGCAGCGGCCGCAAGCCGGGACATCTTATCAGGGATGAGCAGTTCTTC; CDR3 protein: CASSGRKPGHLIRDEQFF
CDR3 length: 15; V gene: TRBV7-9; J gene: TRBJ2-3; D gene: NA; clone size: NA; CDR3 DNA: TGTGCCAGCAGCTTAGTGGGGGGTTTATCAGATACGCAGTATTTT; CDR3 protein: CASSLVGGLSDTQYF
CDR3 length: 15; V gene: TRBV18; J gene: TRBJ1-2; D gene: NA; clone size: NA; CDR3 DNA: TGTGCCAGCTCACTAACCCAGAGGGAGAACTATGGCTACACCTTC; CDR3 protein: CASSLTQRENYGYTF
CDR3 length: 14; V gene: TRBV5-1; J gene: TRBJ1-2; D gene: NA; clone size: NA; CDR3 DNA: TGCGCCAGCAGCCTGACAGGTTCGAACTATGGCTACACCTTC; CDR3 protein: CASSLTGSNYGYTF
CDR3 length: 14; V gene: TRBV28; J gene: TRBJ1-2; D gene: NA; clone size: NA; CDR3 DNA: TGTGCCAGCATCCCTCGGACTTCATTCTATGGCTACACCTTC; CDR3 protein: CASIPRTSFYGYTF
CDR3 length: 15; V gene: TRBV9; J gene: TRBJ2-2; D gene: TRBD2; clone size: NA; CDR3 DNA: TGTGCCAGCAGCGTTAGCGGGAGATGGACCGGGGAGCTGTTTTTT; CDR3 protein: CASSVSGRWTGELFF
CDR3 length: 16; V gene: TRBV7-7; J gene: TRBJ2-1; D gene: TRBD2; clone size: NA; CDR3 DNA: TGTGCCAGCAGCTTACGCCCCGGACTAGCCCCCAATGAGCAGTTCTTC; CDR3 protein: CASSLRPGLAPNEQFF
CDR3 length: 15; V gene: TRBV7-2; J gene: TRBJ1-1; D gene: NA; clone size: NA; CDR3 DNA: TGTGCCAGCAGCTTAGGGCAAATTATGAACACTGAAGCTTTCTTT; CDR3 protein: CASSLGQIMNTEAFF
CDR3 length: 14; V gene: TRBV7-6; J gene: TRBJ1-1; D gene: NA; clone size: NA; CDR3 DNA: TGTGCCAGCAGCTTACAGGGGATAAACACTGAAGCTTTCTTT; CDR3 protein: CASSLQGINTEAFF
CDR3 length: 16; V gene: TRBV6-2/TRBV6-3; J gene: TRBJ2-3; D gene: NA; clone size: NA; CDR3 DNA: TGTGCCAGCAGTTATTGGGGGGATCGCGGCACAGATACGCAGTATTTT; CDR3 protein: CASSYWGDRGTDTQYF
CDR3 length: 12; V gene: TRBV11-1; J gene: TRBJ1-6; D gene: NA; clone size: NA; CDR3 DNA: TGTGCCAGCAGCCCAGAGGGACTTACGATCCACTTT; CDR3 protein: CASSPEGLTIHF
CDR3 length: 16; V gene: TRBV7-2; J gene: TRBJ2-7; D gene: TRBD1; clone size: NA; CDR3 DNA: TGTGCCAGCAGCTTAGATTTGGGACAGGGTCCGGGTGAGCAGTACTTC; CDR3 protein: CASSLDLGQGPGEQYF
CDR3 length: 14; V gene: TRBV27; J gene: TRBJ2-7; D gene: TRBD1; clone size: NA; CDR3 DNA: TGTGCCAGCAGTTTATCGGGACAGGGGGACGAGCAGTACTTC; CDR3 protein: CASSLSGQGDEQYF
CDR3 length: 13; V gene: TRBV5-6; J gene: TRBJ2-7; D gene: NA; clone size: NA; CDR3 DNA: TGTGCCAGCAGCCGAGGACAGTTCTACGAGCAGTACTTC; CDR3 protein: CASSRGQFYEQYF
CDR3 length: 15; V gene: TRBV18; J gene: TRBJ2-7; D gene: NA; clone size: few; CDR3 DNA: TGTGCCAGCTCACCACTAGGTACAGGTACCTACGAGCAGTACTTC; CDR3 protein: CASSPLGTGTYEQYF
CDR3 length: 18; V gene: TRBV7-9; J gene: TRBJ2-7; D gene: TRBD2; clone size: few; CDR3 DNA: TGTGCCAGCAGCCGGAGAAAGAGCGGGGGCTCCGTTACCTACGAGCAGTACTTC; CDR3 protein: CASSRRKSGGSVTYEQYF
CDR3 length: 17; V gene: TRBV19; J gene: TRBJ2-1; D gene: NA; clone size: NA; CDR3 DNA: TGTGCCAGTAGTATAGTTTTGTTTGAGGGCTCCTACAATGAGCAGTTCTTC; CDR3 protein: CASSIVLFEGSYNEQFF
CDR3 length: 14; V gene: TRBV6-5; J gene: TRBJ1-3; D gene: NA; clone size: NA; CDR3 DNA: TGTGCCAGCAGTTATGGGCTCACTGGAAACACCATATATTTT; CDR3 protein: CASSYGLTGNTIYF
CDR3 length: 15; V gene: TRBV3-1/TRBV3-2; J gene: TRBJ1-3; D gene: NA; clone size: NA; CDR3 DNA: TGTGCCAGCAGCGTCGGGAACCTGAGGGGAAACACCATATATTTT; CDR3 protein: CASSVGNLRGNTIYF
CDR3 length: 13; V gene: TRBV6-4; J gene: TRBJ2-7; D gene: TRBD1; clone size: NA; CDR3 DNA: TGTGCCATTAGGGACAGGGGACGATACGAGCAGTACTTC; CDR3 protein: CAIRDRGRYEQYF
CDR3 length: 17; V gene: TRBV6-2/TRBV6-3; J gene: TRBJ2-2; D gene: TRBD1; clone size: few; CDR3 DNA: TGTGCCAGCAGCCCAGGACAGGCTCGAGCGAACACCGGGGAGCTGTTTTTT; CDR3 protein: CASSPGQARANTGELFF
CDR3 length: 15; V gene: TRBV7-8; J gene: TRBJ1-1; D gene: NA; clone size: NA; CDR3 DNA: TGTGCCAGCAGCCTCTTGGGCAATTTGGGCTCTGAAGCTTTCTTT; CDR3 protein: CASSLLGNLGSEAFF